The 9 T cell receptor beta chains reported below all come from one sample, sequenced in a study of identical twins. TCRdb passed the 5' RACE reads through MiXCR, listing each CDR3 protein once. The sample consists of around 480,000 distinct CDR3 sequences, 13% to 15% of them appearing once. These data also formed part of another study, on yellow fever vaccine responses in identical twins.

Material for sequencing was CD4+ T cells sorted from blood. The receptors shown here come from a woman under 30 in good health.

The chain employs TRBV5-1 and TRBJ2-2; D remains unclear. Germline loops: CDR1 SGHRS, CDR2 YFSETQ. Trimming took 0 bases from V and 2 from J, leaving 14 bases between them. The CDR3 covers 17 residues. CDR3 in DNA: TGCGCCAGCAGCTTGGGACTGCGTGGGAACAACACCGGGGAGCTGTTTTTT. Translated: CASSLGLRGNNTGELFF.

CDR3 nucleotide sequence: TGCAGTGCTAGAGTTTGGGACAGGGGAGAAAAACTGTTTTTT. Its translation is CSARVWDRGEKLFF. The V gene is TRBV20-1, the J gene TRBJ1-4; the match to TRBD1 covers 10 bases. V shed 1 base, J shed 8 bases, and the junction held 4 bases outside the gene matches. CDR3 length: 14 amino acids. Germline assignment: CDR1 DFQATT and CDR2 SNEGSKA (reference sequence).

The sample holds a few counts of this clonotype. The V call is TRBV20-1, the J call TRBJ2-3; 8 bases are shared with TRBD2. The CDR3 totals 16 residues. The ends lost 4 bases at V and 4 bases at J; junction bases unmatched: 13. Germline CDR1 reads DFQATT; CDR2 reads SNEGSKA (reference sequence). The CDR3 spells CSAKGVPSGPSDTQYF. Here the CDR3 DNA reads TGCAGTGCTAAAGGGGTCCCTAGCGGGCCATCAGATACGCAGTATTTT.

This clonotype appeared a few times. The rearrangement links TRBV5-1 to TRBJ2-7; possible D gene TRBD1, 5 bases. The CDR3 runs 14 residues. Trimming took off 3 bases at V and 4 bases at J, with 14 bases between the two ends. Per the germline V gene, CDR1 is SGHRS and CDR2 is YFSETQ. The CDR3 is CASSSVSGNYEQYF. The CDR3 DNA is TGCGCCAGCAGCTCCGTTTCAGGGAATTACGAGCAGTACTTC.

The chain has TRBV12-3 or TRBV12-4 and TRBJ1-6, with no clear D. CDR3 length: 14 amino acids. V was trimmed by 3 bases and J by 6 bases, leaving 9 bases between them. CDR3 protein: CASSLKHGNSPLHF. CDR3 in DNA: TGTGCCAGCAGTTTGAAACACGGTAATTCACCCCTCCACTTT.

This clonotype was seen more than once but under ten times. The chain couples TRBV7-9 to TRBJ2-7, with 7 bases aligning to TRBD1. This CDR3 has 16 residues. With V trimmed by 1 base and J by 2 bases, 8 bases remained unmatched. Per the germline V gene, CDR1 is SEHNR and CDR2 is FQNEAQ (reference sequence). The CDR3: CASSLGWTGVPYEQYF. The CDR3 nucleotides read TGTGCCAGCAGCTTAGGGTGGACAGGTGTGCCCTACGAGCAGTACTTC. Combining the CDR3 with reference TRBV7-9 and TRBJ2-7 gives the whole variable domain DTGVSQNPRHKITKRGQNVTFRCDPISEHNRLYWYRQTLGQGPEFLTYFQNEAQLEKSRLLSDRFSAERPKGSFSTLEIQRTEQGDSAMYLCASSLGWTGVPYEQYFGPGTRLTVT.

This clonotype came up a few times. The chain has TRBV13 and TRBJ2-3; weak D call: TRBD2 (7 bases). CDR3 size: 15 residues. With 3 bases removed from V and 5 bases from J, the gap between germline ends came to 15 bases. Germline CDR1 PRHDT, CDR2 FYEKMQ (reference sequence). The CDR3 region is CASSLGASGGDTQYF. The CDR3 DNA reads TGTGCCAGCAGCTTGGGGGCTAGCGGTGGAGATACGCAGTATTTT. The full variable domain, with the rest looked up from reference TRBV13 and TRBJ2-3, is AAGVIQSPRHLIKEKRETATLKCYPIPRHDTVYWYQQGPGQDPQFLISFYEKMQSDKGSIPDRFSAQQFSDYHSELNMSSLELGDSALYFCASSLGASGGDTQYFGPGTRLTVL.

This clonotype was counted a few times. This rearrangement joins TRBV20-1 to TRBJ2-7; D not resolved. The V gene's germline CDR1 is DFQATT and CDR2 SNEGSKA (reference sequence). Trimming took off 0 bases at V and 7 bases at J, with 10 bases between the two ends. The CDR3 is made up of 12 amino acids. The CDR3 coding sequence is TGCAGTGCTAGAGACCCGGCGCGGGAGCAGTACTTC. Amino acids: CSARDPAREQYF.

V and J are TRBV20-1 and TRBJ2-1; 7 nucleotides align to TRBD1. With 6 bases clipped from V and 6 bases from J, the junction kept 5 bases outside the gene matches. The CDR3 consists of 12 residues. Per the germline V gene, CDR1 is DFQATT and CDR2 is SNEGSKA (reference sequence). The CDR3 region has the DNA TGCAGTGCGAGGACAGGTGGCAATGAGCAGTTCTTC. It yields the protein CSARTGGNEQFF.